The T cell receptor (beta chain) described here comes from a study of T cells in Graves' hyperthyroidism and ophthalmopathy. Amplification targeted TCR beta CDR3 regions from RNA transcripts. The TCR CDR3 was amplified in a first-round RT-PCR using the HTBI primer set. TCRdb ran MiXCR on the multiplex PCR reads and lists one entry per CDR3 protein. The sample lists under 400,000 distinct CDR3 sequences; approximately 14% were seen once. Patients between 18 and 65 years old had hyperthyroidism, newly diagnosed and lasting under 2 months. V trimming: 3 bases; J trimming: 4 bases; junction bases outside the gene matches: 6. The CDR3 totals 14 residues.

V is TRBV12-3 or TRBV12-4 and J is TRBJ2-7, with 7 bases that match TRBD2. This TCR derives from a woman under 30 with Graves' hyperthyroidism that later progressed to Graves' ophthalmopathy. The sample was blood. The CDR3 is CASSFAGEGYEQYF. DNA of the CDR3: TGTGCCAGCAGTTTTGCGGGAGAGGGGTACGAGCAGTACTTC.